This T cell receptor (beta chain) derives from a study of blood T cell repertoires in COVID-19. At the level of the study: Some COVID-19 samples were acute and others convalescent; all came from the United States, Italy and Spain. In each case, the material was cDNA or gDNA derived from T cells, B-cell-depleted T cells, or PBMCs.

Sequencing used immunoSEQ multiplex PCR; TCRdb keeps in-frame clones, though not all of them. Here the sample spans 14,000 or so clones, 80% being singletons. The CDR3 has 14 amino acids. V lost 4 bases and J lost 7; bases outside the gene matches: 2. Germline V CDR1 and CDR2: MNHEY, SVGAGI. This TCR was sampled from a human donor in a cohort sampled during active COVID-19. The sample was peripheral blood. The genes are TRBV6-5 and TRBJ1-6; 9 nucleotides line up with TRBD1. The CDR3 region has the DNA TGTGCCAGCAGTTCCGACAGGGGGAATTCACCCCTCCACTTT. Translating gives CASSSDRGNSPLHF.